These T cell receptor beta chains were read from a single sample in a study of cytomegalovirus exposure and HLA in healthy donors. Repertoires were generated with immunoSEQ multiplex PCR, while TCRdb's copy carries only in-frame clones and drops some. The sample consists of 190,000 or so clones, around 83% of them appearing once. The specimen was PBMCs. The receptors were gathered from a woman between 50 and 59 years old in good health and CMV-seropositive. The CDR3 runs from the conserved cysteine through the conserved F or W. A D gene is named only where the DNA matches it firmly. Part of the rows lack a size; the others show once, few, many or a class for expanded clones.

size: -; V: TRBV10-3; J: TRBJ1-1; length: 14; D: -; CDR3: CATKRDSQNTEAFF; DNA: TGTGCCACCAAACGCGACAGTCAGAACACTGAAGCTTTCTTT
size: few; V: TRBV27; J: TRBJ2-3; length: 18; D: TRBD1; CDR3: CASSPHPLDRDRTDTQYF; DNA: TGTGCCAGCAGTCCTCACCCTCTCGACAGGGATCGAACAGATACGCAGTATTTT
size: -; V: TRBV9; J: TRBJ1-2; length: 15; D: -; CDR3: CASSLPGRERYGYTF; DNA: TGTGCCAGCAGCCTCCCAGGGAGGGAACGATATGGCTACACCTTC
size: -; V: TRBV2; J: TRBJ2-5; length: 14; D: TRBD1; CDR3: CASSVTGGLETQYF; DNA: TGTGCCAGCAGCGTGACAGGGGGTTTGGAGACCCAGTACTTC
size: -; V: TRBV5-6; J: TRBJ1-5; length: 17; D: TRBD1; CDR3: CASSKGQTIYSNQPQHF; DNA: TGTGCCAGCAGCAAGGGACAGACGATTTATAGCAATCAGCCCCAGCATTTT
size: -; V: TRBV19; J: TRBJ2-7; length: 15; D: -; CDR3: CASSIDGEVSYEQYF; DNA: TGTGCCAGTAGTATAGACGGGGAAGTCTCCTACGAGCAGTACTTC
size: -; V: TRBV18; J: TRBJ2-1; length: 14; D: -; CDR3: CASSPSGGHNEQFF; DNA: TGTGCCAGCTCACCGTCGGGGGGCCACAATGAGCAGTTCTTC
size: once; V: TRBV19; J: TRBJ2-5; length: 16; D: TRBD2; CDR3: CASSIFGGGRQETQYF; DNA: TGTGCCAGTAGTATTTTTGGCGGGGGGCGCCAAGAGACCCAGTACTTC
size: -; V: TRBV19; J: TRBJ2-1; length: 17; D: TRBD1; CDR3: CASIGLDRTGYYNEQFF; DNA: TGTGCCAGTATTGGGCTCGATCGGACAGGGTACTACAATGAGCAGTTCTTC
size: -; V: TRBV7-2; J: TRBJ2-5; length: 14; D: -; CDR3: CASSRGARGETQYF; DNA: TGTGCCAGCAGCCGGGGGGCTAGGGGAGAGACCCAGTACTTC
size: -; V: TRBV5-4; J: TRBJ2-5; length: 13; D: TRBD1; CDR3: CASSLGQGETQYF; DNA: TGTGCCAGCAGCTTGGGACAGGGAGAGACCCAGTACTTC
size: few; V: TRBV6-5; J: TRBJ1-1; length: 15; D: -; CDR3: CASSLLRNMNTEAFF; DNA: TGTGCCAGCAGTCTTCTCAGGAACATGAACACTGAAGCTTTCTTT